This T cell receptor (beta chain) emerged from a study of beta chain features in type 1 diabetes. Study-level results: Type 1 diabetes patients had moderately but significantly shorter TCRB CDR3s in all four CD4+ subsets.

Expressed TCRB transcripts were sequenced because the entire RNA isolate underwent reverse transcription. Produced via immunoSEQ multiplex PCR; TCRdb's table is partial and in-frame only. Among some 640,000 clones listed, around 15% were seen once. This clone was found a few times. Its antigen is still unknown. The same CDR3 can be traced to other DNA sequences in this sample. The CDR3 is 11 amino acids. V dropped 0 bases and J dropped 5 bases, with 0 bases sitting between them. Looked up from germline, CDR1 is SNHLY and CDR2 is FYNNEI. This chain links TRBV2 with TRBJ2-3; D ambiguous. The source of this sequence is a man aged 18 to 30 with type 1 diabetes. Material: naive CD4+ T cells from blood. Written as DNA, the CDR3 is TGTGCCAGCAGTGAAGCAGATACGCAGTATTTT. As protein: CASSEADTQYF.